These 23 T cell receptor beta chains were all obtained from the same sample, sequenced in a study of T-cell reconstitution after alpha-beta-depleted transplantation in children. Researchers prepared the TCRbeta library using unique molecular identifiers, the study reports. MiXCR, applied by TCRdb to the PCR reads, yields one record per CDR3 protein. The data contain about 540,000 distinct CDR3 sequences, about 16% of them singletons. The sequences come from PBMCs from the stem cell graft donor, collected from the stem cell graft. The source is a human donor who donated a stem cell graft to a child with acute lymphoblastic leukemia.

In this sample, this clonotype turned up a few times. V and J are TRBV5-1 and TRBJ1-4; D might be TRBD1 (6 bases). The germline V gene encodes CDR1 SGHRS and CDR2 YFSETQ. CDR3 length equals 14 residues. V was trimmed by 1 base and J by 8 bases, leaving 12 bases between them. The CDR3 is CASSLSGTPEKLFF. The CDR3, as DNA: TGCGCCAGCAGCTTGTCAGGGACACCGGAAAAACTGTTTTTT.

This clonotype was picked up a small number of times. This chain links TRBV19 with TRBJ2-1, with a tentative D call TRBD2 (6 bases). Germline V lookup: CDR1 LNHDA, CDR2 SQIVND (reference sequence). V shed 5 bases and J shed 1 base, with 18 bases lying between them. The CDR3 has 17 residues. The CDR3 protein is CASSYNAGPVSYNEQFF. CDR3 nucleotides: TGTGCCAGTAGTTATAACGCGGGACCCGTTTCCTACAATGAGCAGTTCTTC.

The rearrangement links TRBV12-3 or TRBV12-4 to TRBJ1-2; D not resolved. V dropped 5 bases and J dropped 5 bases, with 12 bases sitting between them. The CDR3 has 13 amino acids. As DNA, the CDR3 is TGTGCCAGCAGTATTGGCAGGCCTTATGGCTACACCTTC. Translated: CASSIGRPYGYTF.

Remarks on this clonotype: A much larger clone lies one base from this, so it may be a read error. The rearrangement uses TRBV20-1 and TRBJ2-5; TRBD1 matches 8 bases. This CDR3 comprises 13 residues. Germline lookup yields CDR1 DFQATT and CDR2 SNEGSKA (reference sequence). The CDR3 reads CSAWTGRQATQYF. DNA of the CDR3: TGCAGTGCTTGGACAGGGAGGCAAGCGACCCAGTACTTC.

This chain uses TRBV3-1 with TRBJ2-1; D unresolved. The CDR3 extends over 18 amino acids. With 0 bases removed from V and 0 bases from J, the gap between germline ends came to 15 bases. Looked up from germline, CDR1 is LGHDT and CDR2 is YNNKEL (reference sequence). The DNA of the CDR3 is TGTGCCAGCAGCCAAGATGTGGTCCGGGTTCGCTCCTACAATGAGCAGTTCTTC. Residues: CASSQDVVRVRSYNEQFF.

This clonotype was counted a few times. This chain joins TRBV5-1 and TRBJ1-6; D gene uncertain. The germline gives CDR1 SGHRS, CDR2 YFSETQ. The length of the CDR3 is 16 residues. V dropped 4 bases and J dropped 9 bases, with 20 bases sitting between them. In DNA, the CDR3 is TGCGCCAGCAGCGCCGTCGATCAGATAGGCGGTTCACCCCTCCACTTT. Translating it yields CASSAVDQIGGSPLHF.

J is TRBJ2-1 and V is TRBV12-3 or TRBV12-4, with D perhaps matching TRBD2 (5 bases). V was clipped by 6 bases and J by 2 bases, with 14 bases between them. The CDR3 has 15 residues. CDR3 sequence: CASSQTEEAYNEQFF. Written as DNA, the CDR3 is TGTGCCAGCAGCCAAACGGAGGAGGCCTACAATGAGCAGTTCTTC.

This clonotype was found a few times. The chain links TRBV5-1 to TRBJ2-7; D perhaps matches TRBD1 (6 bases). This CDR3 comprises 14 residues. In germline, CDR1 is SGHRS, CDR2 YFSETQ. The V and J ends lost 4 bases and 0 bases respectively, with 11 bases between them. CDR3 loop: CASSGLGGSYEQYF. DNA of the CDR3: TGCGCCAGCAGCGGCCTAGGGGGCTCCTACGAGCAGTACTTC.

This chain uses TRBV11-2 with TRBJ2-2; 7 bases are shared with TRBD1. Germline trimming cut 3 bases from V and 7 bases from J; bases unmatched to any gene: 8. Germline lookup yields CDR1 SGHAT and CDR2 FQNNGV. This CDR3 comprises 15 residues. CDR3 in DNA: TGTGCCAGCAGCTTCCCCGACAGGGCTAACGGGGAGCTGTTTTTT. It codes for CASSFPDRANGELFF. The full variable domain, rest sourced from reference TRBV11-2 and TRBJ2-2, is EAGVAQSPRYKIIEKRQSVAFWCNPISGHATLYWYQQILGQGPKLLIQFQNNGVVDDSQLPKDRFSAERLKGVDSTLKIQPAKLEDSAVYLCASSFPDRANGELFFGEGSRLTVL.

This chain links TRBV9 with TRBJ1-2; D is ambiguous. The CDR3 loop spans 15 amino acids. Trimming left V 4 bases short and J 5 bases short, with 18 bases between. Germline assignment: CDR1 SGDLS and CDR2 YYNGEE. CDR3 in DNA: TGTGCCAGCAGCCCCCTCACACAGCTGGGTTATGGCTACACCTTC. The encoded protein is CASSPLTQLGYGYTF. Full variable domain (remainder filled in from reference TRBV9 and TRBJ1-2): DSGVTQTPKHLITATGQRVTLRCSPRSGDLSVYWYQQSLDQGLQFLIQYYNGEERAKGNILERFSAQQFPDLHSELNLSSLELGDSALYFCASSPLTQLGYGYTFGSGTRLTVV.

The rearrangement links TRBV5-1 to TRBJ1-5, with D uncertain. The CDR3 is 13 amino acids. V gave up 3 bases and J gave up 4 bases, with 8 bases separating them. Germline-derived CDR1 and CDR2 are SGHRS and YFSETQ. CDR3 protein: CASSCPVNQPQHF. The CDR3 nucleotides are TGCGCCAGCAGCTGCCCGGTTAATCAGCCCCAGCATTTT.

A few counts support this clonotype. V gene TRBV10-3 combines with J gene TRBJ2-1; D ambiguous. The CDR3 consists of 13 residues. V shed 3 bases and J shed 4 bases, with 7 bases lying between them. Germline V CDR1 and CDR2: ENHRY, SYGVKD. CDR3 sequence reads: CAISDRQYNEQFF. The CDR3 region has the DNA TGTGCCATCAGTGATCGCCAGTACAATGAGCAGTTCTTC.

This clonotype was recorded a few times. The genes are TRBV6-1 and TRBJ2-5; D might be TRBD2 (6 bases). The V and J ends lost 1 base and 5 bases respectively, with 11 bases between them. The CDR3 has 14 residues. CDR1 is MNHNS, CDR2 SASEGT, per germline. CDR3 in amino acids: CASSEGRAGETQYF. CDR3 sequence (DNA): TGTGCCAGCAGTGAAGGGAGGGCTGGGGAGACCCAGTACTTC.

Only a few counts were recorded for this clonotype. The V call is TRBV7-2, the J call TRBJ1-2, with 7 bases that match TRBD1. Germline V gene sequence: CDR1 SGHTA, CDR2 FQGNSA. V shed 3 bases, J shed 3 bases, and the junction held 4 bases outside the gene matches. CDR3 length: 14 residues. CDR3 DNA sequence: TGTGCCAGCAGCTTTTCCGGGACAGACTATGGCTACACCTTC. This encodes CASSFSGTDYGYTF.

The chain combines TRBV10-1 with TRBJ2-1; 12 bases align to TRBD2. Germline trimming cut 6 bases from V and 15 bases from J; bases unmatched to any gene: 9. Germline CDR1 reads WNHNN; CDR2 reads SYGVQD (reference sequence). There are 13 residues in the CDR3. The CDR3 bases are TGCGCCAGCAGCCGAAAAACTAGCGGGAGGACGTTCTTC. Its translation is CASSRKTSGRTFF.

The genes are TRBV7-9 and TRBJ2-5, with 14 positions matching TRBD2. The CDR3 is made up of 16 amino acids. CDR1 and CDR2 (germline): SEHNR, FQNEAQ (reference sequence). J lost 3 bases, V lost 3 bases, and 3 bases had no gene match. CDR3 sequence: CASSFEGLAGEETQYF. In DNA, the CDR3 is TGTGCCAGCAGCTTTGAGGGACTAGCGGGAGAAGAGACCCAGTACTTC.

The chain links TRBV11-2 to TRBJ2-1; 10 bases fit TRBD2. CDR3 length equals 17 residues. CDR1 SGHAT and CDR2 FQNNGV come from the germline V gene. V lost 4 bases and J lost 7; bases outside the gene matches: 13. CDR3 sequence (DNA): TGTGCCAGCAGCTCGAGGGGGGCTAGCGGGGGACGGAATGAGCAGTTCTTC. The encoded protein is CASSSRGASGGRNEQFF.

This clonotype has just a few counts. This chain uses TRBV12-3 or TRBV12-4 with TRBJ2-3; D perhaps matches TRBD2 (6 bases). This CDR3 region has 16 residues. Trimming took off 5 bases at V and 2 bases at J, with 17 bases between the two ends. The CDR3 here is CASSPPPGLLTDTQYF. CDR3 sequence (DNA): TGTGCCAGCAGTCCACCTCCGGGACTCCTCACAGATACGCAGTATTTT.

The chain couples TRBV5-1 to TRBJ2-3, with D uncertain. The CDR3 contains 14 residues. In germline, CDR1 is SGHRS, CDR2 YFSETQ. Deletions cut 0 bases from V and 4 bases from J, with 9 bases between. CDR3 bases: TGCGCCAGCAGCTTGGCTCTGGCCTCAGATACGCAGTATTTT. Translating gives CASSLALASDTQYF.

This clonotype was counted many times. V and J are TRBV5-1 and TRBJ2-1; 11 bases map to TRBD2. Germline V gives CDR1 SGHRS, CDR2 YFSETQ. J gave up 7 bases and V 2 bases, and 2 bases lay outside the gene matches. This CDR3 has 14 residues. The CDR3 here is CASSLRTSGNEQFF. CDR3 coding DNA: TGCGCCAGCAGCTTACGGACTAGCGGGAATGAGCAGTTCTTC.

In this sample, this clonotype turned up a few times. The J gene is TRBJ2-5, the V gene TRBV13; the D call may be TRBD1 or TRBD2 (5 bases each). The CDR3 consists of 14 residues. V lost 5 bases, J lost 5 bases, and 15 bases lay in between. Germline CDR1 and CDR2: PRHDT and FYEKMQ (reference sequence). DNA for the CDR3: TGTGCCAGCAGCCTCCGAGGGGTAATCGAGACCCAGTACTTC. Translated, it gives CASSLRGVIETQYF.

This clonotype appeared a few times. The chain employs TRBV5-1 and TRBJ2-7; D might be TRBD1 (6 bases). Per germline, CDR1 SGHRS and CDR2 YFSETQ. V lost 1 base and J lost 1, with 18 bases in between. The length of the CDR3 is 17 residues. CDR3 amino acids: CASSLKYWTADSYEQYF. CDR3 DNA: TGCGCCAGCAGCTTGAAATATTGGACAGCCGATTCCTACGAGCAGTACTTC.

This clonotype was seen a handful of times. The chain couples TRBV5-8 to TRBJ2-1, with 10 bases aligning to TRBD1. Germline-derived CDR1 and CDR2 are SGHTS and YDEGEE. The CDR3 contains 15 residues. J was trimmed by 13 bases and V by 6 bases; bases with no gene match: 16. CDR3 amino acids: CASNWYVTGGQFQFF. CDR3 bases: TGTGCCAGCAACTGGTACGTGACAGGGGGCCAGTTTCAGTTCTTC.